These 11 T cell receptor beta chains were sequenced from one sample in a study of T-cell memory formation after mild COVID-19 (dated by TCRdb to the early 2020s). The library was produced with 5' RACE. This sample was sequenced with an Illumina NovaSeq 6000. TCRdb reworked the public reads: Q25 trimming with fastp, MiXCR clone assembly, productive beta chains retained. Records with the same CDR3 protein are collapsed into one entry carrying the most frequent genes and DNA. Here the sample has about 470,000 distinct CDR3 sequences; about 23% occur a single time. The ten largest make up roughly an eighth of the sample. Sequences were obtained from PBMCs or a T cell subset sorted from them (not recorded which). The receptors come from an adult woman who had mild COVID-19 (a few samples of this study predate the infection). The sample titles of this study are shuffled in the database, so cell type and time point are left out; the donor was told from shared clones.

The chain couples TRBV4-1 to TRBJ2-1; 9 bases match TRBD1. V dropped 10 bases and J dropped 3; count of bases not matched to a gene: 7. The CDR3 runs 14 residues. Germline V gene lookup returns CDR1 MGHRA and CDR2 YSYEKL. In nucleotides, the CDR3 is TGCGCCACCATGGGGACAGGGATCTACAATGAGCAGTTCTTC. Translated, it gives CATMGTGIYNEQFF.

This clonotype was observed a few times. The gene calls are TRBV9 and TRBJ2-5; the D is unclear. CDR3 size: 13 residues. V was clipped by 0 bases and J by 4 bases, with 7 bases between them. Germline loops: CDR1 SGDLS, CDR2 YYNGEE. The CDR3 nucleotides read TGTGCCAGCAGCGTAGGTGGGGTAGAGACCCAGTACTTC. Its protein is CASSVGGVETQYF.

This rearrangement joins TRBV2 to TRBJ2-1, with D hard to call. V dropped 1 base and J dropped 8 bases, with 3 bases sitting between them. The V gene's germline CDR1 is SNHLY and CDR2 FYNNEI. This CDR3 spans 11 amino acids. The CDR3 loop reads CASSEGYEQFF. The CDR3 DNA sequence: TGTGCCAGCAGTGAAGGATATGAGCAGTTCTTC.

The sample holds many counts of this clonotype. The rearrangement links TRBV11-2 to TRBJ2-5, with TRBD2 identical over 8 bases. CDR1 and CDR2 from the germline V gene are SGHAT and FQNNGV. The CDR3 sequence is 15 residues long. V lost 4 bases, J lost 2 bases, and 6 bases stayed unmatched. CDR3 residues: CASSSGLAGQETQYF. CDR3 nucleotide sequence: TGTGCCAGCAGCTCGGGCTTAGCGGGGCAAGAGACCCAGTACTTC.

This clonotype was observed a handful of times. V usage is TRBV5-1 and J usage is TRBJ1-2, with TRBD1 matching over 8 bases. The CDR3 has 17 amino acids. V gave up 4 bases and J gave up 5 bases; unmatched junction bases: 16. CDR1 is SGHRS and CDR2 is YFSETQ in the germline V gene. The CDR3 here is CASSQSWTGLRRYGYTF. The CDR3 DNA reads as TGCGCCAGCAGCCAATCTTGGACAGGGTTGAGAAGGTATGGCTACACCTTC.

The table lists this clonotype with a few counts. The chain uses TRBV5-5 and TRBJ2-5; D gene uncertain. V was trimmed by 4 bases and J by 5 bases, leaving 18 bases between them. This CDR3 contains 15 residues. From germline, CDR1 is SGHKS and CDR2 YYEKEE (reference sequence). This chain's CDR3 is CASSGPIGGRETQYF. CDR3 in DNA: TGTGCCAGCAGCGGCCCGATAGGTGGGCGGGAGACCCAGTACTTC.

This chain connects TRBV15 to TRBJ2-1, with D unclear. This CDR3 spans 14 amino acids. Trimming pared 0 bases from V and 5 bases from J, leaving 8 bases between. From germline, CDR1 is LNHNV and CDR2 YYDKDF (reference sequence). This CDR3 is CATSRDRADNEQFF. CDR3 in DNA: TGTGCCACCAGCAGAGATCGGGCAGACAATGAGCAGTTCTTC.

This clonotype has only a few counts. The rearrangement joins TRBV5-1 to TRBJ1-1; D gene unclear. V was shortened by 6 bases and J by 1 base, with 13 bases between the two germline ends. Germline V gene sequence: CDR1 SGHRS, CDR2 YFSETQ. CDR3 length: 14 amino acids. This chain's CDR3 is CASKGGGANTEAFF. The CDR3 nucleotides read TGCGCCAGCAAGGGTGGCGGCGCGAACACTGAAGCTTTCTTT.

This clonotype was observed a few times. The V and J genes are TRBV5-1 and TRBJ1-5, with 8 nucleotides matching TRBD1. CDR1 and CDR2 (germline): SGHRS, YFSETQ. J lost 5 bases, V lost 2 bases, and 6 bases had no gene match. CDR3 length equals 15 residues. The CDR3 region has the DNA TGCGCCAGCAGCTTTACGACAGGGGTCGATCAGCCCCAGCATTTT. Translation: CASSFTTGVDQPQHF.

The chain has TRBV3-1 and TRBJ2-2, with D hard to call. Trimming took off 1 base at V and 2 bases at J, with 14 bases between the two ends. CDR3 length: 17 amino acids. Germline V gene sequence: CDR1 LGHDT, CDR2 YNNKEL (reference sequence). DNA for the CDR3: TGTGCCAGCAGCCAAGTCGGTGACTTACCCAACACCGGGGAGCTGTTTTTT. It encodes CASSQVGDLPNTGELFF. Based on the CDR3 plus reference TRBV3-1 and TRBJ2-2, the full variable domain is DTAVSQTPKYLVTQMGNDKSIKCEQNLGHDTMYWYKQDSKKFLKIMFSYNNKELIINETVPNRFSPKSPDKAHLNLHINSLELGDSAVYFCASSQVGDLPNTGELFFGEGSRLTVL.

This clonotype has just a few counts. This chain uses TRBV27 with TRBJ2-5; D is perhaps TRBD1 or TRBD2 (5 bases each). Trimming removed 7 bases at V and 2 bases at J, with 17 bases between. This CDR3 has 15 amino acids. Germline CDR1 MNHEY, CDR2 SMNVEV (reference sequence). The CDR3: CASTSSGTPQETQYF. In nucleotides, the CDR3 is TGTGCCAGCACCTCTTCCGGGACCCCTCAAGAGACCCAGTACTTC.